This T cell receptor beta chain was found in a study of blood T cell repertoires in COVID-19 (dated by TCRdb to 2020 to 2022). Turning to the overall study: Collaborator samples came from the United States, Italy and Spain and covered acute and convalescent phases of COVID-19. The repertoires were released in a freely available public database intended as a resource for research on the immune response to SARS-CoV-2. The material from the prospective study consisted of cDNA or gDNA derived from T cells, B-cell-depleted T cells, or PBMCs. The samples were drawn from two sources: the first 160 participants of the ongoing ImmuneRACE study, and 1,200 or so subjects contributed by 6 global collaborators. A de-identified subject ID, COVID-19 status, age in years and sex were almost always included in the sample metadata. The dataset comprised deeply sampled blood TCRbeta repertoires from subjects exposed to, actively infected with, or recovered from COVID-19. Where available, HLA class I and class II types were taken from metadata supplied by the sample provider and were not determined by assay-based typing. Study-wide findings and limitations: The quantity of clinical and demographic metadata differed by source and by participant and was supplied without curation.

Participants in the prospective study were aged roughly 18 to 89 years, lived in some 24 United States geographic areas, and enrolled through a virtual design. To assign participants to cohorts, the prospective study relied on clinical history that participants themselves reported in a screening survey and a study questionnaire. In the prospective study, mobile phlebotomists collected whole blood, serum and a nasopharyngeal or oropharyngeal swab from each participant. Participants in the prospective study had the option to provide additional blood draws and questionnaires over an approximately two-month period. Before DNA extraction, blood samples from the prospective study were shipped at room temperature or frozen. About this clone: Its binding antigen is unknown. No per-base quality is available; no much larger clone lies one base away.

TCRbeta CDR3 regions were amplified from genomic DNA by means of the immunoSEQ Assay, a bias-controlled multiplex PCR. The paper's data handling went like this. The number of nucleated cells in each sample was estimated by amplification of reference gene primers within the assay. Sequence reads were collapsed and filtered to measure the absolute abundance of every unique TCRbeta CDR3 rearrangement. Productive Simpson clonality was computed per sample as the square root of Simpson's diversity index over productive rearrangements. Imported from immuneACCESS, the table was reduced by TCRdb to in-frame sequences with V and J called. These copies leave out some clones; in studies compared against another copy, an unresolved V gene accounts for under half, and the cause of the remainder is not known. The V and J calls and the clone size are those of that table, but D and trimming were determined from the DNA. The sample table records approximately 210,000 clones; about 86% of these occur just once. Of the sample, around 9% is held by the ten largest clones.

V gives up 4 bases and J gives up 6 bases, and the segment between their germline ends measures 13 bases. CDR1 SGHTA and CDR2 FQGNSA were looked up in the germline V gene. From cysteine to phenylalanine, the CDR3 is 14 amino acids long. Just the 42-base CDR3 DNA is kept, in frame starting at base 1. The chain is made from TRBV7-2 and TRBJ2-1; confidence is insufficient to name the D gene. The sequence derives from a woman in her 50s with acute COVID-19. Material: PBMCs or T cells enriched from blood (not recorded which). The CDR3 protein sequence reads: CASSSDFNSNEQFF. The DNA is TGTGCCAGCAGCTCAGACTTCAACTCCAATGAGCAGTTCTTC.